The clone carrying this TCR beta chain was counted ten times or more. Antigen unknown. These data belong to a study of neurological immune-mediated disorders. The overall study: Secondary progressive disease was present in 3, and relapsing-remitting disease in 31, of the approximately 35 multiple sclerosis patients. The study, taken as a whole, reports: One related-CDR3 cluster, found by phylogenetic grouping, held repertoires of 18 of 34 multiple sclerosis patients and is a possible signature.

Germline V CDR1 and CDR2: GTSNPN, SVGIG (reference sequence). V lost 3 bases and J 5 bases, leaving 11 bases between the germline ends. The CDR3 spans 13 residues. Every sequencing run generated in excess of 190 million TCR-beta sequences. These sequences covered 15-18 subjects. TCRdb used MiXCR to reprocess the 5' RACE reads, holding one entry per CDR3 protein. The sample consists of tens of thousands of distinct CDR3 sequences, 2% to 3% of them appearing once. The sequencing input was PBMCs. This receptor was taken from a man aged 45-65 years with multiple sclerosis. This rearrangement joins TRBV30 to TRBJ2-4; perhaps D is TRBD1 or TRBD2 (5 bases each). CDR3 DNA: TGTGCCTGGAGCGGGGCAGGCGAAAACATTCAGTACTTC. Encoded protein: CAWSGAGENIQYF.